The clone carrying this TCR beta chain was picked up many times. Antigen unknown. The CDR3 loop spans 13 amino acids. V was cut by 1 base and J by 8 bases, with 12 bases left in between. CDR1 SGHRS and CDR2 YFSETQ come from the germline V gene. Researchers built TCR beta libraries using quantitative 5'-RACE with molecular barcodes. TCRdb redid the calling of the 5' RACE reads with MiXCR, one entry per CDR3 protein. The sample contains just under 550,000 distinct CDR3 sequences, over 9.5% of which appear only once. These data are taken from a study of CD8 T cells in ankylosing spondylitis. Study-wide points: Disease-linked clones were CD8+ and relatively rare in peripheral blood. Earlier authors reported some of these motif variants in reactive arthritis synovial fluid and blood. Roughly eight highly homologous variants formed a TCR beta motif that appeared characteristic of ankylosing spondylitis blood.

This receptor was identified in a male donor with ankylosing spondylitis. Sample: blood, either unsorted or a sorted T cell fraction (not recorded which). This chain connects TRBV5-1 to TRBJ1-1, with no clear D. Here the CDR3 reads CASSLRAEREAFF. CDR3 DNA: TGCGCCAGCAGCTTGAGAGCCGAGCGGGAAGCTTTCTTT.